This section outlines one T cell receptor beta chain sequence together with its context. Its recognized antigen is unknown. It has no much larger one-base neighbor in the sample; base qualities were not kept. The V end gives up 4 bases and the J end 3 bases, leaving 8 bases in the junction not matched to a gene. Inclusive of the bounding cysteine and phenylalanine, the CDR3 is 18 residues long. CDR3 DNA is the only sequence kept; it has 54 bases, read in frame from the first base. CDR1 SGDLS and CDR2 YYNGEE were looked up in the germline V gene. The immunoSEQ Assay, a bias-controlled multiplex PCR, was used to amplify TCRbeta CDR3 regions from genomic DNA. On the authors' methods: The number of nucleated cells in each sample was estimated by amplification of reference gene primers within the assay. To quantify the absolute abundance of each unique TCRbeta CDR3 rearrangement, sequence reads were collapsed and filtered. For each sample, productive Simpson clonality was calculated by taking the square root of Simpson's diversity index across productive rearrangements. This immuneACCESS table, as held by TCRdb, lists in-frame sequences with V and J called but not all clones. Of the missing ones, under half trace to an unresolved V gene in checked studies; the others have no known cause. That table furnishes V, J and clone size, whereas the DNA furnished D and trimming. The sample table records roughly 180,000 clones; roughly 79% of these occur just once. The ten largest clones capture approximately 10% of the sample.

The sample originates from a study of blood T cell repertoires in COVID-19 (dated by TCRdb to the early 2020s). At the level of the whole study: Samples covering the acute and convalescent phases of COVID-19 were provided by collaborators in the United States, Italy and Spain. The repertoires were released in a freely available public database intended as a resource for research on the immune response to SARS-CoV-2. Subjects who had been exposed to COVID-19, were actively infected with it, or had recovered from it provided the deeply sampled blood TCRbeta repertoires that made up the dataset. The prospective study material was composed of cDNA or gDNA derived from T cells, B-cell-depleted T cells, or PBMCs. The samples were drawn from the first 160 participants of the ongoing ImmuneRACE study and from more than 1,000 subjects provided by 6 global collaborators. A de-identified subject ID, COVID-19 status, age in years and sex were almost always included in the sample metadata. Where HLA class I and class II types were available, the types were taken from metadata supplied by the sample provider, not from assay-based typing.

General conclusions and limits of the study: Clinical and demographic metadata were provided uncurated, with the amount varying by source and participant.

One collaborating source in Seattle enrolled patients during active infection and followed them longitudinally through the course of disease. Collaborating institutions collected whole blood in K2EDTA tubes following their own protocols. Collaborator samples were shipped for TCRbeta analysis as frozen whole blood, isolated PBMCs, or DNA extracted from either sample type. The sequenced sample was peripheral blood. This clonotype was obtained from a woman between 40 and 55 years old with COVID-19, enrolled during active disease. This chain is built from TRBV9 and TRBJ2-6; the junction holds 12 bases that match TRBD1. The CDR3 corresponds to CASSPPGQGAGGANVLTF. The nucleotide sequence is TGTGCCAGCAGCCCTCCGGGACAGGGGGCCGGTGGGGCCAACGTCCTGACTTTC.